The rows below give T cell receptor beta chains drawn from one sample of a study of tumor and adjacent non-tumor tissue in lung cancer. TCRdb re-called the multiplex PCR reads through MiXCR, storing one row per CDR3 protein. Altogether fewer than 120,000 distinct CDR3 sequences are present, nearly 85% being singletons, with the ten largest covering roughly 20%. Sample: lung tumor tissue. The source is a man between 65 and 79 years old with non-small cell lung cancer. CDR3s include the opening cysteine and the closing phenylalanine or tryptophan. A D gene is named only where the DNA matches it firmly. A clone size is listed for some rows: how often the clone was seen (once, few, many), or a class if it is expanded.

d_gene | j_gene | v_gene | abundance | CDR3nt | CDR3aa
- | TRBJ1-2 | TRBV6-5 | - | TGTGCCAGCAGTTACTCGGGACAAGGGTATAGCTATACCTTC | CASSYSGQGYSYTF
- | TRBJ2-5 | TRBV4-1 | - | TGCGCCAGCAGCCAACAGTGGGGACAAGAGGCCCTGTACTTT | CASSQQWGQEALYF
- | TRBJ2-7 | TRBV11-2 | - | TGTGACAGCAGCCCCTGGACAGTGCCCTCCTACGAGCAGTACTTC | CDSSPWTVPSYEQYF
- | TRBJ2-7 | TRBV13 | - | TGTGCCAGCAGCTCAACCACAGTGGACGAGCCGTACTTC | CASSSTTVDEPYF
- | TRBJ1-1 | TRBV9 | - | TGTGCCAGCAGCGACGGGCAGGGTGAAGCTTTCTTT | CASSDGQGEAFF
- | TRBJ1-1 | TRBV6-5 | many | TGTGCCAGCAGTTACTCCTGGGGAGGCACTGAAGCTTTCTTT | CASSYSWGGTEAFF
TRBD1 | TRBJ1-4 | TRBV6-1 | - | TGTGCCAGCAGTGTTTTGACAGGGGCTAATGAAAAACTGTCTTTT | CASSVLTGANEKLSF
- | TRBJ2-1 | TRBV6-2/TRBV6-3 | - | TGTACCAGTAGCACGCACGGGAGCCGCTCCTACAATGAGCAGTTCTTC | CTSSTHGSRSYNEQFF
- | TRBJ2-3 | TRBV20-1 | once | TGCAGCGTTGAGACCGGGACAAGGGCTTACACAGATACGCAGTATTTT | CSVETGTRAYTDTQYF
- | TRBJ2-2 | TRBV29-1 | - | - | CSADVAGGTGGLSF
- | TRBJ1-3 | TRBV7-8 | many | TGTGCCAGCAGAGTTGCGCACTCTGGAAACACCATATATTTT | CASRVAHSGNTIYF
- | TRBJ1-5 | TRBV12-3/TRBV12-4 | - | TGTGTCAGCAGTTTAGCCAATCGGCCCCAGCATTTT | CVSSLANRPQHF
- | TRBJ2-5 | TRBV14 | - | TGTGCCAACAGCCAAGCGTGGGCCCAGTACTTC | CANSQAWAQYF
- | TRBJ1-1 | TRBV6-2/TRBV6-3 | - | TGTGCCAGCAGTTCCGGATTAGAGGGGCGCGAGTACACTGAAGCTTTCTTT | CASSSGLEGREYTEAFF
- | TRBJ1-5 | TRBV7-9 | few | TGCACCAGCAGCCCTTCCAATCAGCCCCAGCATTTT | CTSSPSNQPQHF
TRBD1 | TRBJ1-2 | TRBV6-5 | - | TGTGTCAGCAGCCAAGGGACAGGGGAAACCGCTAACTATGGCTACACTTTC | CVSSQGTGETANYGYTF
- | TRBJ2-3 | TRBV11-3 | - | TGTGCCAACACCCGTCGGGAAGTAAACACAGATACGCGGTATTTT | CANTRREVNTDTRYF
- | TRBJ2-1 | TRBV11-2 | once | TGTGCCTGCAGCTTACATGTGCGGGACTGGGTCTCCTACAATGTGCAATTCTTC | CACSLHVRDWVSYNVQFF
- | TRBJ2-5 | TRBV6-1 | - | TGTGCCAACAGTTTCCGAACTAGGGGAGGAGAGACCCAGTACTTC | CANSFRTRGGETQYF
TRBD2 | TRBJ2-7 | TRBV5-6 | - | TGTGCCAGCAGCCTGACACAAGCGGGAGGTTCGGGTAACTACGAGCAGTACTTC | CASSLTQAGGSGNYEQYF
- | TRBJ1-5 | TRBV12-3/TRBV12-4 | - | TGTGTCAGCAGTCTAAGGGGGGGGTCATCCAATCAGCCCCAGCATTTT | CVSSLRGGSSNQPQHF
- | TRBJ2-3 | TRBV11-2 | once | - | CASSLVGTGTDTLYF
TRBD1 | TRBJ1-2 | TRBV28 | - | TGTGCCAGCGGATCGAGACAGGGGGCGCGTGGCTACACCTTC | CASGSRQGARGYTF
- | TRBJ1-1 | TRBV5-1 | - | TGCGCTAGCCGCAGGGGAGGGGCAGGGGCGCAGACTGAAGCTTTCTTT | CASRRGGAGAQTEAFF
TRBD2 | TRBJ2-5 | TRBV6-5 | - | TGTGCCAGCAGTCCGATGGGGGTGCTAGCGGGAGGAGAAGAGACCCGGTACTTC | CASSPMGVLAGGEETRYF
TRBD1 | TRBJ1-1 | TRBV11-3 | - | TGTGCTAGCAATTTCCGGGACAGAACCCTGAACACTGAAGCTTTCTTT | CASNFRDRTLNTEAFF
- | TRBJ2-7 | TRBV4-1 | - | TGCGCCAGCACGCAAACAACAGATACCTACTACGAGCAGTACTTC | CASTQTTDTYYEQYF
- | TRBJ2-2 | TRBV12-3/TRBV12-4 | - | TGTGCCAGCACCACTTACAACGTGGAGCTGTTTTTT | CASTTYNVELFF
- | TRBJ1-1 | TRBV4-1 | - | TGCGCCAGCAGCCCGGGGACGGCGACTTACAGTGATGCTTTCTTT | CASSPGTATYSDAFF
- | TRBJ2-1 | TRBV4-2 | - | TGCGCCAGCAGCCAATGGACAGGGGGACTAGCGGTCTACAATGAGCAGTTCTTC | CASSQWTGGLAVYNEQFF
TRBD2 | TRBJ2-1 | TRBV20-1 | - | TGTAGTGCTAGAGATCCCAGCGGGGGGGCCGATTGGGATGAGCAATTCTTC | CSARDPSGGADWDEQFF
- | TRBJ2-6 | TRBV5-1 | - | TGCGCCAGTAGCTTCGACGGGCACGGGGCCAACGTCCTGACTTTC | CASSFDGHGANVLTF
TRBD1 | TRBJ1-2 | TRBV12-3/TRBV12-4 | - | TGTGCCAGGAGTTTATCGACAGGGTTTGACTGTGGCTACACCTTC | CARSLSTGFDCGYTF
TRBD2 | TRBJ2-1 | TRBV6-5 | - | TGTACCAGCAATTACGTCGGCGGGAGAAGGGGCAACGAGCAGTTCTTC | CTSNYVGGRRGNEQFF
TRBD1 | TRBJ1-5 | TRBV6-6 | - | TGTACCAGCAGTTACTTCGGGTGGGGACAGAATAGCAATCAGCCCCAATATTTT | CTSSYFGWGQNSNQPQYF
- | TRBJ2-3 | TRBV6-6 | - | TGCGCCAGCAGTTACCGGCAGGGCAGTGGAGATACGCAGTATTTT | CASSYRQGSGDTQYF
TRBD1 | TRBJ2-7 | TRBV29-1 | - | TGCAGCGCCCTCGCCTGGACAGGGGGGTACGAGCAGTCCTTC | CSALAWTGGYEQSF
TRBD2 | TRBJ2-2 | TRBV11-2 | - | TGTGCCAGTAGTATACACGGGGGGGCTGACGAGGAGCTGTTTTTT | CASSIHGGADEELFF
TRBD1 | TRBJ2-7 | TRBV5-4 | - | TGTGCCAACGGCAAGGGTTGGGACAGGGGAGGCGAGCAGTACTTC | CANGKGWDRGGEQYF
- | TRBJ2-4 | TRBV7-3 | once | TGTGCCTGCATCCCGGGCCAAGGGTTAGCCAAAAACATTCAGTACTTC | CACIPGQGLAKNIQYF
- | TRBJ2-5 | TRBV6-1 | - | TGTGTCAGCAGTGAAACTGGTGGGCCCCGGGAGTACTTC | CVSSETGGPREYF
- | TRBJ1-6 | TRBV6-5 | - | TGTGCTATCAGTTATTCCGACGGTCAAAATTCACCCCTCCACTTT | CAISYSDGQNSPLHF
- | TRBJ2-7 | TRBV5-4 | - | TGTGCCAGAAGCTTGGACGGTACGGGGTATCCGTACAAGCAGTACTTC | CARSLDGTGYPYKQYF
- | TRBJ1-2 | TRBV6-5 | - | TGTGCCGGCAGTTGCTCCAAACACATTAACTATGGCTACACCTTC | CAGSCSKHINYGYTF
- | TRBJ2-5 | TRBV18 | once | TGTACCAGCTCCCTAGGGACGGATTTCCAAGAGACCCAGTACTTC | CTSSLGTDFQETQYF